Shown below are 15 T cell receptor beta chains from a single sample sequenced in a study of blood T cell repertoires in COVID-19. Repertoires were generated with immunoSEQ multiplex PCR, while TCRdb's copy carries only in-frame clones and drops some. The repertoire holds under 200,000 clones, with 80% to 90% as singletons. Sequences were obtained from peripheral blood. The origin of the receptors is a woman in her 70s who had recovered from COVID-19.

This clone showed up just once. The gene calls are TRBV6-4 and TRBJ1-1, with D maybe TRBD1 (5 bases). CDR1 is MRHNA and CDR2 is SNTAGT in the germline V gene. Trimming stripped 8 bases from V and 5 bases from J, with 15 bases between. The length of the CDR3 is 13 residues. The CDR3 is CASHTGTQTEAFF. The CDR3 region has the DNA TGTGCCAGCCATACAGGTACGCAGACTGAAGCTTTCTTT.

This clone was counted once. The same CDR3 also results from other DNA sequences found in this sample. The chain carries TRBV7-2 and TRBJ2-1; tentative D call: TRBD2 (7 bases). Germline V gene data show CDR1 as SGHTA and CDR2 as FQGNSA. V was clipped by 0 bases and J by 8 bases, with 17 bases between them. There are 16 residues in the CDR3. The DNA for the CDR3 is TGTGCCAGCAGCTTAGCGGGGGGGCGGGGGCCGGATGAGCAGTTCTTC. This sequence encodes CASSLAGGRGPDEQFF. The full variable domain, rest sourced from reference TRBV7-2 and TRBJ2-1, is GAGVSQSPSNKVTEKGKDVELRCDPISGHTALYWYRQSLGQGLEFLIYFQGNSAPDKSGLPSDRFSAERTGGSVSTLTIQRTQQEDSAVYLCASSLAGGRGPDEQFFGPGTRLTVL.

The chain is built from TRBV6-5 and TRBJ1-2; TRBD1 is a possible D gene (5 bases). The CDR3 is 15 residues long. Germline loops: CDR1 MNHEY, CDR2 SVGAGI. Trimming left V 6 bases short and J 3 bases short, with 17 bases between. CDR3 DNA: TGTGCCAGCAGGCCCCCGAGGGGAGGGGACTATGGCTACACCTTC. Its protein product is CASRPPRGGDYGYTF.

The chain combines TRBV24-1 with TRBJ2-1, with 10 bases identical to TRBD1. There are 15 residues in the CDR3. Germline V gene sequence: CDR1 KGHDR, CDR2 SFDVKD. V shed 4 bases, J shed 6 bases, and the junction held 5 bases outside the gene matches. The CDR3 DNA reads TGTGCCACCAGTGACCCCGGACAGGGGGTCAATGAGCAGTTCTTC. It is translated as CATSDPGQGVNEQFF.

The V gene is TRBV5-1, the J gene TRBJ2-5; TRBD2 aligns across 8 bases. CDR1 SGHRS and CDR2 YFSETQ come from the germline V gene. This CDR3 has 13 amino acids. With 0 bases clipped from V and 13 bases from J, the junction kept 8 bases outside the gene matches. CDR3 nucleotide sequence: TGCGCCAGCAGCTTGGAGCCTCGGCGGGGGGTGTACTTC. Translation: CASSLEPRRGVYF.

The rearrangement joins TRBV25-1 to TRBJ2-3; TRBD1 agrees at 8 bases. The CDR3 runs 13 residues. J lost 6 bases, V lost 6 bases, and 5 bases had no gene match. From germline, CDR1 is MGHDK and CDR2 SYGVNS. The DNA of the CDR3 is TGTGCCAGCAGCGACAGGGGCGGGGATACGCAGTATTTT. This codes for CASSDRGGDTQYF.

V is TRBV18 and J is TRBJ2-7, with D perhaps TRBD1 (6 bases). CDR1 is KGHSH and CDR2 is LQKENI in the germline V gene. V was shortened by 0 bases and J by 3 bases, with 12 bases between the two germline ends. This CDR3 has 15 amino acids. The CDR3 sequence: CASSPPVRGSYEQYF. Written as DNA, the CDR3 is TGTGCCAGCTCACCACCGGTCAGGGGTAGCTACGAGCAGTACTTC.

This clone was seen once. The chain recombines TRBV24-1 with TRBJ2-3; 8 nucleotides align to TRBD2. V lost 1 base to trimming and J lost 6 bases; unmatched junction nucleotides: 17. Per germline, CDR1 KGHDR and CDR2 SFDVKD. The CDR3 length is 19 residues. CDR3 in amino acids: CATSDFGSGGRTLGDTQYF. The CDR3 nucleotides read TGTGCCACCAGTGATTTTGGTTCGGGGGGGCGAACCTTAGGTGATACGCAGTATTTT.

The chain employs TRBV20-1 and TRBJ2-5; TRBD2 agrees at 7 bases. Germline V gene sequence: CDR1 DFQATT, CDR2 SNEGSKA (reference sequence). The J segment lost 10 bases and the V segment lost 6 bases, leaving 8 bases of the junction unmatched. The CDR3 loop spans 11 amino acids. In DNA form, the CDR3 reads TGCAGTGCCCAGACACCGGGGGGCCAGTACTTC. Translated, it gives CSAQTPGGQYF.

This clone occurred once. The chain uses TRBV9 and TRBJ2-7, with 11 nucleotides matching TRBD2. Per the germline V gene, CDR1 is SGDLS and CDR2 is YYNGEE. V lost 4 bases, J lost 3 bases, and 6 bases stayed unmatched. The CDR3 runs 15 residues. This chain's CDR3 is CASSTSGTSGYEQYF. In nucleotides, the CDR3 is TGTGCCAGCAGCACCTCCGGGACTAGCGGCTACGAGCAGTACTTC.

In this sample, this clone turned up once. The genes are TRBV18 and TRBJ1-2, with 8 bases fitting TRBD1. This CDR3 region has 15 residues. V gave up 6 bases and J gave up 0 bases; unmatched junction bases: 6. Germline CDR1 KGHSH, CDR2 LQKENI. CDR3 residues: CASSRQGATNYGYTF. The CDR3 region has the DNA TGTGCCAGCTCGAGGCAGGGGGCGACTAACTATGGCTACACCTTC.

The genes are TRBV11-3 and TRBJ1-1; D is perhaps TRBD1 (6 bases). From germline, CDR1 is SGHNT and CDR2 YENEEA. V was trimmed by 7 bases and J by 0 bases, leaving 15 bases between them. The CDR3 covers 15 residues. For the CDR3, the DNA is TGTGCCAGCACCCAGGGGCCCGATATGAACACTGAAGCTTTCTTT. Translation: CASTQGPDMNTEAFF.

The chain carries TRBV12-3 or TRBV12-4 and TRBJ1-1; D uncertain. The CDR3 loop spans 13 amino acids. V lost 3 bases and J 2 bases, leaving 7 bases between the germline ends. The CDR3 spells CASSLGSNTEAFF. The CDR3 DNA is TGTGCCAGCAGTTTGGGCAGCAACACTGAAGCTTTCTTT.

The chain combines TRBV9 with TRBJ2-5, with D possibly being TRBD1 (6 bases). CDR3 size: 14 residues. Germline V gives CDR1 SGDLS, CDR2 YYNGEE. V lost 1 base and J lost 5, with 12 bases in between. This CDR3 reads CASSVSVGAETQYF. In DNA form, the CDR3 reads TGTGCCAGCAGCGTATCGGTGGGGGCGGAGACCCAGTACTTC.

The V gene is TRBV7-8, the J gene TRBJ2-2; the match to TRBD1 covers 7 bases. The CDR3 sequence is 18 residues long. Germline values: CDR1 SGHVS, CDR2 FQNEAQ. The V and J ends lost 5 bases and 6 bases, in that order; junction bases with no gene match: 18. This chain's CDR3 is CASSDQPTGILNAGELFF. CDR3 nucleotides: TGTGCCAGCAGCGACCAACCGACAGGGATCTTAAACGCCGGGGAGCTGTTTTTT.